This entry features one T cell receptor (beta chain) sequence. Its antigen is unknown. PCR involved 60 Vbeta and 13 Jbeta primers. The method was immunoSEQ multiplex PCR; TCRdb's version includes in-frame clones alone and lacks a portion of them. The data show under 150,000 clones, under 90% seen once. V lost 7 bases and J lost 5, with 10 bases in between. This CDR3 is built from 12 residues. Germline V gene sequence: CDR1 SGHAT, CDR2 FQNNGV. These data are taken from a study of cytomegalovirus exposure and HLA in healthy donors. Broader study findings: Rare TCR sequences dominated, though some public TCRs recurred in many donors. Sequencing depth across donors, presence/absence analyses assumed, was roughly uniform.

The chain combines TRBV11-2 with TRBJ2-3; a weak D match, TRBD2 (5 bases). What was sequenced was PBMCs. The TCR sequence derives from a male donor in good health and CMV-seronegative. For the CDR3, the DNA is TGTGCCAGCACCATACGGGGAGATACGCAGTATTTT. Translation gives CASTIRGDTQYF. Based on the CDR3 plus reference TRBV11-2 and TRBJ2-3, the full variable domain is EAGVAQSPRYKIIEKRQSVAFWCNPISGHATLYWYQQILGQGPKLLIQFQNNGVVDDSQLPKDRFSAERLKGVDSTLKIQPAKLEDSAVYLCASTIRGDTQYFGPGTRLTVL.